The 8 T cell receptor beta chains in this list originate from one sample, sequenced in a study of shared clonotypes between healthy human individuals. Generated by immunoSEQ multiplex PCR, the TCRdb table keeps only in-frame clones and is missing some. The sample carries 2 million to 2.5 million clones, around 92% recorded once. Material: naive CD4+ T cells from PBMCs. This sample's subset: CD45RA+ positively selected. Every receptor here comes from a man aged 18 to 30 in good health. Some clones in this sample may be carry-over from other donors' samples.

The chain couples TRBV19 to TRBJ2-1; 11 nucleotides match TRBD2. The germline V gene encodes CDR1 LNHDA and CDR2 SQIVND (reference sequence). V was clipped by 5 bases and J by 3 bases; unmatched bases: 9. This CDR3 is 17 amino acids long. The CDR3 nucleotides are TGTGCCAGTAGTCCGCGGACTAGCGGGCTTGACTACAATGAGCAGTTCTTC. Translating it yields CASSPRTSGLDYNEQFF.

A single count supports this clone. In nucleotides, the CDR3 is TGCGCCAGCAGGAAAGCTAGTAATGGACAGGTTACCTTC. Protein product: CASRKASNGQVTF. The V gene is TRBV10-2, the J gene TRBJ1-2, with 7 bases aligning to TRBD1. Unmatched junction bases numbered 15, after V lost 6 bases and J lost 14 bases. Germline V gene sequence: CDR1 WSHSY, CDR2 SAAADI. The CDR3 is 13 amino acids.

The gene calls are TRBV6-6 and TRBJ1-1; weak D call: TRBD1 (5 bases). V shed 1 base and J shed 3 bases, with 12 bases lying between them. Germline V CDR1 and CDR2: MNHNY, SVGAGI (reference sequence). The CDR3 length is 15 residues. CDR3 residues: CASSYWQGGDTEAFF. The CDR3 coding sequence is TGTGCCAGCAGTTACTGGCAGGGAGGGGACACTGAAGCTTTCTTT.

The chain recombines TRBV10-3 with TRBJ2-3; TRBD2 aligns across 9 bases. Trimming cost V 4 bases and J 3 bases; bases outside gene matches: 8. The CDR3 consists of 16 residues. From germline, CDR1 is ENHRY and CDR2 SYGVKD. CDR3 sequence reads: CAISVGAGGQTDTQYF. CDR3 DNA: TGTGCCATCAGTGTGGGTGCGGGAGGGCAGACAGATACGCAGTATTTT.

The chain couples TRBV7-2 to TRBJ1-1; 9 bases match TRBD1. CDR3 size: 16 residues. Trimming took 5 bases from V and 1 from J; bases not matched to a gene: 8. The germline V gene encodes CDR1 SGHTA and CDR2 FQGNSA. Here the CDR3 reads CASSKQGAPGNTEAFF. For the CDR3, the DNA is TGTGCCAGCAGCAAACAGGGGGCGCCCGGGAACACTGAAGCTTTCTTT.

The chain is built from TRBV5-1 and TRBJ1-3; tentatively, D is TRBD1 (5 bases). With 3 bases removed from V and 7 bases from J, the gap between germline ends came to 14 bases. Germline V lookup: CDR1 SGHRS, CDR2 YFSETQ. The CDR3 spans 14 residues. Here the CDR3 reads CASSSGDSSNTIYF. For the CDR3, the DNA is TGCGCCAGCAGCTCGGGGGATAGCTCGAACACCATATATTTT.

V usage is TRBV4-2 and J usage is TRBJ2-3; maybe TRBD2 (6 bases). The germline V gene encodes CDR1 LGHNA and CDR2 YNFKEQ. The CDR3 is 14 amino acids. Trimming removed 3 bases from V and 2 bases from J, with 9 bases in between. The CDR3 DNA reads TGTGCCAGCAGCCAGCGGGACTCCACAGATACGCAGTATTTT. Its protein is CASSQRDSTDTQYF.

The count of this clone is one. This rearrangement joins TRBV6-5 to TRBJ1-4, with D possibly being TRBD1 (6 bases). V lost 1 base and J lost 3, with 9 bases in between. The CDR3 is 15 amino acids. The germline V gene encodes CDR1 MNHEY and CDR2 SVGAGI. The CDR3, as DNA: TGTGCCAGCAGTTACTTGGGGGCGGCTAATGAAAAACTGTTTTTT. The encoded protein is CASSYLGAANEKLFF.